One and the same sample provided the 32 T cell receptor beta chains below, sequenced in a study of Graves' ophthalmopathy and Graves' hyperthyroidism. RNA transcripts were the template, and TCR beta CDR3 regions were amplified from them. The library came from an HTBI-primed first-round RT-PCR and a second-round multiplex PCR. TCRdb passed the multiplex PCR reads through MiXCR, listing each CDR3 protein once. The top ten clones hold less than 55% of a sample with about 740,000 distinct CDR3 sequences, 40% of them seen once. The source material was peripheral blood. The receptor source for this set is an adult man with Graves' ophthalmopathy.

This clonotype was seen many times. This chain links TRBV5-1 with TRBJ2-7, with D unresolved. Germline V gene sequence: CDR1 SGHRS, CDR2 YFSETQ. The CDR3 is made up of 12 amino acids. V was clipped by 0 bases and J by 4 bases, with 5 bases between them. In nucleotides, the CDR3 is TGCGCCAGCAGCTTGGACTTATACGAGCAGTACTTC. Its protein is CASSLDLYEQYF.

The V and J genes are TRBV4-1 and TRBJ2-7, with no clear D. Trimming shortened V by 3 bases and J by 2 bases, and 14 bases separated the two germline ends. Germline values: CDR1 MGHRA, CDR2 YSYEKL. This CDR3 comprises 15 residues. The CDR3 loop is CASSHLSRGTYEQYF. The DNA for the CDR3 is TGCGCCAGCAGCCATCTCAGCCGAGGAACCTACGAGCAGTACTTC.

This clonotype showed up just a few times. The V gene is TRBV12-3 or TRBV12-4, the J gene TRBJ2-5, with 7 bases fitting TRBD1. V dropped 0 bases and J dropped 1; count of bases not matched to a gene: 2. This CDR3 region has 15 residues. This chain's CDR3 is CASSLAGTAQETQYF. CDR3 DNA sequence: TGTGCCAGCAGTTTAGCCGGGACAGCCCAAGAGACCCAGTACTTC.

This chain uses TRBV20-1 with TRBJ2-7; either TRBD1 or TRBD2 may fit D (5 bases each). The V end lost 6 bases, the J end lost 1 base, and 16 bases lay between the germline ends. The germline CDR1 and CDR2 sequences are DFQATT and SNEGSKA (reference sequence). This CDR3 comprises 14 residues. The CDR3 DNA is TGCAGTGCCATGTTGGGGGATCCGTCCTACGAGCAGTACTTC. Translated, it gives CSAMLGDPSYEQYF.

There are many counts of this clonotype. This chain connects TRBV6-1 to TRBJ1-5; 9 nucleotides line up with TRBD1. After removal of 7 bases from V and 6 bases from J, the junction contained 7 bases not matched to a gene. There are 14 residues in the CDR3. Germline CDR1 and CDR2: MNHNS and SASEGT. In DNA, the CDR3 is TGTGCCAGCACCAGGACAGGGGACGGTCAGCCCCAGCATTTT. Amino acids: CASTRTGDGQPQHF.

J is TRBJ2-2 and V is TRBV25-1; 8 positions agree with TRBD2. The CDR3 is 19 amino acids. CDR1 and CDR2 from the germline V gene are MGHDK and SYGVNS. V shed 5 bases, J shed 0 bases, and the junction held 14 bases outside the gene matches. The CDR3 sequence is CASSPPQRGNRANTGELFF. CDR3 bases: TGTGCCAGCAGTCCCCCTCAGCGGGGGAACCGTGCGAACACCGGGGAGCTGTTTTTT.

On this clonotype itself: Just one base apart from a much larger clone, this may be a read error. The chain is built from TRBV5-5 and TRBJ2-2; D gene unclear. The CDR3 spans 15 residues. CDR1 and CDR2 (germline): SGHKS, YYEKEE (reference sequence). The CDR3 spells CAGSKDSSGTGELFF. The CDR3, as DNA: TGTGCCGGCAGCAAAGACTCCTCGGGCACCGGGGAGCTGTTTTTT.

This clonotype was seen a few times. This may be a read error: a much more frequent sequence differs by one nucleotide. The chain has TRBV7-6 and TRBJ1-1, with 8 nucleotides matching TRBD1. The CDR3 sequence is 14 residues long. CDR1 and CDR2 (germline): SGHVS, FNYEAQ. CDR3 DNA: TGTGCCGGCAGCCCGGGACAGGAGAACACTGAAGCTTTCTTT. Amino acid sequence: CAGSPGQENTEAFF.

The rearrangement links TRBV7-2 to TRBJ2-5; the D gene is possibly TRBD2 (5 bases). The V end lost 5 bases, the J end lost 7 bases, and 11 bases lay between the germline ends. Germline loops: CDR1 SGHTA, CDR2 FQGNSA. The CDR3 totals 12 residues. The CDR3 is CASSTQEGTQYF. CDR3 nucleotide sequence: TGTGCCAGCAGCACACAAGAGGGGACCCAGTACTTC.

This chain joins TRBV11-1 and TRBJ2-7; D is undetermined. V lost 6 bases, J lost 2 bases, and 20 bases lay in between. The CDR3 spans 16 residues. Germline values: CDR1 SGHAT, CDR2 FQDESV (reference sequence). CDR3 amino acids: CASSYSGLRQTYEQYF. The CDR3 nucleotides are TGTGCCAGCAGTTACTCGGGTTTAAGACAAACCTACGAGCAGTACTTC. The full variable domain, completed using reference TRBV11-1 and TRBJ2-7, is EAEVAQSPRYKITEKSQAVAFWCDPISGHATLYWYRQILGQGPELLVQFQDESVVDDSQLPKDRFSAERLKGVDSTLKIQPAELGDSAMYLCASSYSGLRQTYEQYFGPGTRLTVT.

The chain has TRBV7-9 and TRBJ2-7; the D gene is possibly TRBD1 (5 bases). This CDR3 spans 15 amino acids. Trimming removed 6 bases from V and 6 bases from J, with 21 bases in between. Per the germline V gene, CDR1 is SEHNR and CDR2 is FQNEAQ (reference sequence). CDR3 in amino acids: CASSSVRKGRTEQYF. CDR3 bases: TGTGCCAGCAGTTCCGTCAGGAAGGGGCGGACCGAGCAGTACTTC.

This clonotype was counted between two and nine times. CDR3 DNA: TGTGCCAGCAGTATGACAGTCAGAGATGGCTACACCTTC. Encoded protein: CASSMTVRDGYTF. The chain links TRBV28 to TRBJ1-2, with a tentative D call TRBD1 (5 bases). Germline V gene data show CDR1 as MDHEN and CDR2 as SYDVKM. V was shortened by 5 bases and J by 6 bases, with 13 bases between the two germline ends. The CDR3 covers 13 residues.

This sequence joins TRBV10-3 and TRBJ1-5; 7 positions agree with TRBD1. This CDR3 contains 14 residues. Per the germline V gene, CDR1 is ENHRY and CDR2 is SYGVKD. The J segment lost 7 bases and the V segment lost 8 bases, leaving 11 bases of the junction unmatched. CDR3 DNA: TGTGCCATCGGAACCCAGGCAGGGGGACAGCCCCAGCATTTT. Amino acid sequence: CAIGTQAGGQPQHF.

This clonotype was seen a handful of times. This chain joins TRBV11-2 and TRBJ1-2; D is possibly TRBD1 (5 bases). Germline CDR1 is SGHAT and CDR2 is FQNNGV. V was cut by 5 bases and J by 1 base, with 17 bases left in between. This CDR3 is 16 amino acids long. Here the CDR3 reads CASSNLSGRGNYGYTF. CDR3 DNA: TGTGCCAGCAGCAATCTCTCGGGGAGGGGTAACTATGGCTACACCTTC.

The chain carries TRBV29-1 and TRBJ1-1, with no clear D. Trimming cost V 8 bases and J 4 bases, with 11 bases left between them. This CDR3 has 11 amino acids. Germline lookup yields CDR1 SQVTM and CDR2 ANQGSEA. The CDR3 DNA is TGCAGCTTGCCCGGGGTCACTGAAGCTTTCTTT. The encoded protein is CSLPGVTEAFF.

The chain links TRBV7-2 to TRBJ2-5; 8 bases agree with TRBD1. CDR1 and CDR2 from the germline V gene are SGHTA and FQGNSA. With V trimmed by 11 bases and J by 4 bases, 12 bases remained unmatched. The CDR3 has 14 amino acids. CDR3 DNA sequence: TGTGCCGGCGGCCCCGGACAGGGTCGAGAGACCCAGTACTTC. It translates to CAGGPGQGRETQYF.

A word on this clonotype: One end of the junction is discordant with germline, which a read error may explain. This sequence joins TRBV10-3 and TRBJ2-7; D might be TRBD1 (6 bases). This CDR3 contains 14 residues. The germline V gene encodes CDR1 ENHRY and CDR2 SYGVKD. The CDR3 sequence is CASSSGTWNYEQYF. The CDR3 bases are TGTGCCAGCAGTTCCGGGACATGGAACTACGAGCAGTACTTC.

In regard to this clonotype: Lacking the conserved final phenylalanine or tryptophan, this CDR3 likely reflects a read error. The chain recombines TRBV10-3 with TRBJ2-5; 7 bases line up with TRBD1. The germline gives CDR1 ENHRY, CDR2 SYGVKD. This CDR3 has 15 residues. Here the CDR3 DNA reads TGTGCCAGCAGTTACCTCGGGACAGTTGATGGGACCCAGTACTCC. This codes for CASSYLGTVDGTQYS.

This sequence joins TRBV7-2 and TRBJ2-7, with D perhaps TRBD1 or TRBD2 (5 bases each). CDR1 is SGHTA and CDR2 is FQGNSA in the germline V gene. Trimming shortened V by 3 bases and J by 3 bases, and 12 bases separated the two germline ends. The CDR3 length is 14 residues. The CDR3 region is CASSFLTDYYEQYF. The CDR3 DNA reads as TGTGCCAGCAGCTTCCTGACAGACTACTACGAGCAGTACTTC.

Notes on this clonotype: A read error may be the cause here, since a much bigger clone is one base away. This rearrangement joins TRBV7-3 to TRBJ1-1; weak D call: TRBD1 (5 bases). This CDR3 has 13 amino acids. Germline-derived CDR1 and CDR2 are SGHTA and FQGTGA. CDR3 nucleotides: TGTGCCAGCAGCCCACAGGTGAACACTGGAGCTTTCTTT. This encodes CASSPQVNTGAFF. The full variable domain, completed using reference TRBV7-3 and TRBJ1-1, is GAGVSQTPSNKVTEKGKYVELRCDPISGHTALYWYRQSLGQGPEFLIYFQGTGAADDSGLPNDRFFAVRPEGSVSTLKIQRTERGDSAVYLCASSPQVNTGAFFGQGTRLTVV.

This clonotype turned up a few times. The chain is built from TRBV19 and TRBJ2-2, with no clear D. V lost 7 bases and J lost 1, with 10 bases in between. Germline CDR1 LNHDA, CDR2 SQIVND (reference sequence). The CDR3 consists of 14 residues. The CDR3 region has the DNA TGTGCCAGTAACAAGGACGGGAACACCGGGGAGCTGTTTTTT. Its protein is CASNKDGNTGELFF. The whole variable domain, remainder taken from reference TRBV19 and TRBJ2-2, is DGGITQSPKYLFRKEGQNVTLSCEQNLNHDAMYWYRQDPGQGLRLIYYSQIVNDFQKGDIAEGYSVSREKKESFPLTVTSAQKNPTAFYLCASNKDGNTGELFFGEGSRLTVL.

This clonotype came up a few times. CDR3 sequence (DNA): TGTGCCAGCAGCTTAGATTGGCGAGTAAACACCGGGGAGCTGTTTTTT. Translation gives CASSLDWRVNTGELFF. The V and J genes are TRBV7-8 and TRBJ2-2, with no clear D. The V gene's germline CDR1 is SGHVS and CDR2 FQNEAQ. The CDR3 length is 16 residues. Trimming left V 1 base short and J 2 bases short, with 11 bases between.

The chain joins TRBV20-1 to TRBJ2-7; 12 nucleotides line up with TRBD2. The length of the CDR3 is 16 residues. The J segment lost 2 bases and the V segment lost 0 bases, leaving 5 bases of the junction unmatched. Germline V gene sequence: CDR1 DFQATT, CDR2 SNEGSKA (reference sequence). The CDR3 bases are TGCAGTGCTAGAGAGCCTAGCGGGAGGGCCGCCTACGAGCAGTACTTC. This translates into CSAREPSGRAAYEQYF.

Worth noting for this clonotype: Germline is not matched at one junction end, which may reflect a read error. This chain connects TRBV10-3 to TRBJ1-2, with D possibly matching TRBD1 (6 bases). Germline V gene sequence: CDR1 ENHRY, CDR2 SYGVKD. The CDR3 length is 15 residues. CDR3 loop: CASSSQLQGPYGYTF. For the CDR3, the DNA is TGTGCCAGCAGTTCGCAACTACAGGGCCCTTATGGCTACACCTTC.

The chain recombines TRBV25-1 with TRBJ1-2; the D is unclear. CDR3 length: 12 residues. V dropped 5 bases and J dropped 6 bases, with 10 bases sitting between them. From germline, CDR1 is MGHDK and CDR2 SYGVNS. The DNA of the CDR3 is TGTGCCAGCAGTTTCTCGAAAAATGGCTACACCTTC. Its protein product is CASSFSKNGYTF.

This clonotype was picked up many times. The V call is TRBV2, the J call TRBJ2-2; 10 bases are a match to TRBD1. After removal of 6 bases from V and 7 bases from J, the junction contained 8 bases not matched to a gene. Germline V CDR1 and CDR2: SNHLY, FYNNEI. The CDR3 has 15 amino acids. The chain's CDR3 is CASRGTGDRGGELFF. The CDR3 nucleotides read TGTGCCAGCAGGGGGACAGGGGATCGCGGCGGGGAGCTGTTTTTT.

The sample holds a few counts of this clonotype. The CDR3 DNA reads TGTGCCAGCAGTAAGGCCCAGAACACTGAAGCTTTCTTT. It codes for CASSKAQNTEAFF. The chain links TRBV7-9 to TRBJ1-1; D is uncertain. Germline assignment: CDR1 SEHNR and CDR2 FQNEAQ (reference sequence). This CDR3 region has 13 residues. Trimming removed 6 bases from V and 1 base from J, with 9 bases in between.

This clonotype was observed many times. The genes are TRBV7-9 and TRBJ2-7; tentative D call: TRBD2 (5 bases). V shed 8 bases and J shed 2 bases, with 13 bases lying between them. Germline CDR1 and CDR2: SEHNR and FQNEAQ (reference sequence). The CDR3 consists of 13 residues. CDR3 protein: CASARASTYEQYF. The CDR3 DNA reads as TGTGCCAGCGCGCGGGCTTCAACCTACGAGCAGTACTTC.

CDR3 sequence: CASSPSRPTEAFF. The CDR3 region has the DNA TGTGCCAGCAGTCCCTCGAGGCCCACTGAAGCTTTCTTT. The rearrangement uses TRBV2 and TRBJ1-1, with D unresolved. The CDR3 spans 13 residues. Germline V gene lookup returns CDR1 SNHLY and CDR2 FYNNEI. Trimming stripped 5 bases from V and 4 bases from J, with 11 bases between. The whole variable domain, remainder taken from reference TRBV2 and TRBJ1-1, is EPEVTQTPSHQVTQMGQEVILRCVPISNHLYFYWYRQILGQKVEFLVSFYNNEISEKSEIFDDQFSVERPDGSNFTLKIRSTKLEDSAMYFCASSPSRPTEAFFGQGTRLTVV.

Comment on this clonotype: At one of its ends the junction is not consistent with the germline gene, which may arise from a read error. The rearrangement joins TRBV11-1 to TRBJ2-7; 14 bases map to TRBD2. The germline V gene has CDR1 SGHAT and CDR2 FQDESV (reference sequence). This CDR3 region has 17 residues. CDR3 region: CASSLALGLAGGYEQCF. CDR3 coding DNA: TGTGCCAGCAGTTTAGCGCTAGGACTAGCGGGAGGCTACGAGCAGTGCTTC. Together with reference TRBV11-1 and TRBJ2-7, the CDR3 gives the full variable domain: EAEVAQSPRYKITEKSQAVAFWCDPISGHATLYWYRQILGQGPELLVQFQDESVVDDSQLPKDRFSAERLKGVDSTLKIQPAELGDSAMYLCASSLALGLAGGYEQCFGPGTRLTVT.

The chain carries TRBV11-2 and TRBJ1-6; no firm D call. This CDR3 contains 14 residues. Germline V lookup: CDR1 SGHAT, CDR2 FQNNGV. The V gene lost 4 bases and the J gene lost 9 bases, with 13 bases spanning the gap. The CDR3: CASSSGPSSSPLHF. The CDR3 DNA reads TGTGCCAGCAGCTCTGGACCGTCCAGTTCACCCCTCCACTTT.

V gene TRBV2 combines with J gene TRBJ2-6; TRBD2 matches at 8 bases. In germline, CDR1 is SNHLY, CDR2 FYNNEI. This CDR3 has 19 amino acids. V lost 5 bases to trimming and J lost 0 bases; unmatched junction nucleotides: 12. The CDR3 reads CASSYVGSGGVSGANVLTF. CDR3 sequence (DNA): TGTGCCAGCAGTTACGTCGGGAGCGGGGGTGTCTCTGGGGCCAACGTCCTGACTTTC.